The next 9 T cell receptor beta chains were all read from a single sample in a study of T cell responses to AZD1222 COVID-19 vaccine. Here immunoSEQ multiplex PCR was the method, and the copy in TCRdb shows in-frame clones only, minus some. The sample has roughly 98,000 clones, around 84% seen once. Here the sequenced sample was peripheral blood, taken 28 days after the second AZD1222 dose. The origin of the receptors is an adult who received the AZD1222 COVID-19 vaccine.

This sequence joins TRBV7-9 and TRBJ2-1; 9 bases fit TRBD1. Germline V gene data show CDR1 as SEHNR and CDR2 as FQNEAQ (reference sequence). The CDR3 consists of 14 residues. Trimming cost V 7 bases and J 9 bases; bases outside gene matches: 10. In DNA, the CDR3 is TGTGCCAGCAACTCGGGACAGGGATTTGGTGAGCAGTTCTTC. This sequence encodes CASNSGQGFGEQFF.

The chain employs TRBV5-1 and TRBJ2-5; 7 bases align to TRBD1. The V segment lost 4 bases and the J segment 0 bases; nucleotides outside the gene matches: 21. The germline V gene has CDR1 SGHRS and CDR2 YFSETQ. This CDR3 contains 20 residues. The CDR3 loop is CASSLDGLSRDRENQETQYF. CDR3 bases: TGCGCCAGCAGCCTGGACGGGTTGTCCCGGGACAGAGAAAACCAAGAGACCCAGTACTTC.

This chain connects TRBV6-2 or TRBV6-3 to TRBJ1-1; the D gene is possibly TRBD1 (5 bases). The V end lost 2 bases, the J end lost 2 bases, and 15 bases lay between the germline ends. Germline-derived CDR1 and CDR2 are MNHEY and SVGEGT. This CDR3 spans 16 amino acids. The CDR3 protein is CASSYPLGRKNTEAFF. In nucleotides, the CDR3 is TGTGCCAGCAGTTACCCCCTGGGACGGAAAAACACTGAAGCTTTCTTT.

Only a few counts were recorded for this clone. The chain recombines TRBV7-9 with TRBJ1-2; D is perhaps TRBD1 (5 bases). The CDR3 has 18 amino acids. The V and J ends lost 0 bases and 0 bases respectively, with 17 bases between them. Germline V gives CDR1 SEHNR, CDR2 FQNEAQ (reference sequence). CDR3 loop: CASSLANLGPKTNYGYTF. The CDR3, as DNA: TGTGCCAGCAGCTTAGCGAATTTGGGACCCAAGACTAACTATGGCTACACCTTC.

The CDR3 spells CASSLDGPSGNTIYF. The CDR3 coding sequence is TGTGCCAGCAGCTTAGATGGCCCCTCTGGAAACACCATATATTTT. The chain has TRBV7-8 and TRBJ1-3; D gene unclear. Germline V CDR1 and CDR2: SGHVS, FQNEAQ. Deletions cut 1 base from V and 0 bases from J, with 7 bases between. The CDR3 loop spans 15 amino acids.

By sample fraction, this clone is hyperexpanded. The V call is TRBV6-2 or TRBV6-3, the J call TRBJ2-1, with unresolved D. Germline assignment: CDR1 MNHEY and CDR2 SVGEGT. The CDR3 loop spans 14 amino acids. Deletions cut 6 bases from V and 1 base from J, with 10 bases between. The CDR3 region is CASSRHGSYNEQFF. The CDR3 nucleotides read TGTGCCAGCAGCCGACATGGTTCCTACAATGAGCAGTTCTTC.

This clone was seen a single time. The chain links TRBV9 to TRBJ1-6; 10 bases are a match to TRBD1. The germline V gene has CDR1 SGDLS and CDR2 YYNGEE. The trim removed 4 bases at V and 11 bases at J, leaving 3 bases unmatched. This CDR3 region has 13 residues. The CDR3 bases are TGTGCCAGCAGCCCGGGACAGGGGACACCCCTCCACTTT. Protein sequence: CASSPGQGTPLHF.

This clone showed up just once. This rearrangement joins TRBV7-6 to TRBJ1-2, with D tentatively TRBD1 (5 bases). Germline V gives CDR1 SGHVS, CDR2 FNYEAQ. CDR3 length equals 15 residues. Trimming removed 4 bases at V and 2 bases at J, with 14 bases between. The CDR3 DNA follows: TGTGCCAGCAGCTCAACAGGTATGGGCAACTATGGCTACACCTTC. The encoded protein is CASSSTGMGNYGYTF.

This clone has just a few counts. This chain joins TRBV19 and TRBJ1-2, with TRBD1 matching 7 bases. CDR1 and CDR2 (germline): LNHDA, SQIVND (reference sequence). CDR3 length equals 13 residues. The V gene end was trimmed by 2 bases and the J gene end by 8 bases; junction bases not matched to a gene: 5. The CDR3 DNA is TGTGCCAGTAGTATAACTGACAGGGAAGGCTACACCTTC. Translated: CASSITDREGYTF.